One and the same sample provided the 8 T cell receptor beta chains below, sequenced in a study of blood T cell repertoires in COVID-19. The protocol was immunoSEQ multiplex PCR, while the TCRdb copy is restricted to in-frame clones and leaves out a portion. The profile shows some 150,000 clones, roughly 84% of them singletons. The specimen sequenced was peripheral blood. Receptors were obtained from a human donor in a cohort sampled during active COVID-19.

The rearrangement joins TRBV7-8 to TRBJ2-7, with D tentatively TRBD1 (6 bases). Germline V gene sequence: CDR1 SGHVS, CDR2 FQNEAQ. V was cut by 1 base and J by 5 bases, with 12 bases left in between. The CDR3 runs 14 residues. DNA for the CDR3: TGTGCCAGCAGCTTAGAACCAGGGGTAAACGAGCAGTACTTC. Encoded protein: CASSLEPGVNEQYF.

The chain couples TRBV11-3 to TRBJ2-5, with D possibly being TRBD2 (6 bases). This CDR3 region has 13 residues. Trimming pared 5 bases from V and 10 bases from J, leaving 17 bases between. The V gene's germline CDR1 is SGHNT and CDR2 YENEEA. The CDR3 region is CASSTGTGEDQYF. DNA of the CDR3: TGTGCCAGCAGCACCGGGACTGGTGAGGACCAGTACTTC.

The chain combines TRBV6-5 with TRBJ1-1; 7 nucleotides line up with TRBD1. The CDR3 is 13 residues long. Germline assignment: CDR1 MNHEY and CDR2 SVGAGI. V shed 6 bases, J shed 2 bases, and the junction held 3 bases outside the gene matches. The CDR3 protein is CASRDRFNTEAFF. As DNA, the CDR3 is TGTGCCAGCAGGGACAGGTTTAACACTGAAGCTTTCTTT.

The count of this clone is one. V and J are TRBV5-4 and TRBJ1-2; 7 nucleotides agree with TRBD1. The V segment lost 4 bases and the J segment 5 bases; nucleotides outside the gene matches: 2. Germline V gene lookup returns CDR1 SGHNT and CDR2 YYREEE (reference sequence). The CDR3 consists of 12 residues. CDR3 residues: CASSQQGYGYTF. In DNA, the CDR3 is TGTGCCAGCAGCCAACAGGGGTATGGCTACACCTTC.

A few counts support this clone. The chain has TRBV5-8 and TRBJ1-1, with D possibly being TRBD1 (6 bases). The CDR3 runs 16 residues. V dropped 4 bases and J dropped 1 base, with 17 bases sitting between them. The germline V gene has CDR1 SGHTS and CDR2 YDEGEE. The CDR3 DNA is TGTGCCAGCAGCCCCACCCGTGCACAGGGGAACACTGAAGCTTTCTTT. This encodes CASSPTRAQGNTEAFF.

The chain links TRBV9 to TRBJ2-7; TRBD2 matches at 10 bases. CDR1 SGDLS and CDR2 YYNGEE come from the germline V gene. V lost 2 bases and J lost 2; bases outside the gene matches: 4. The CDR3 spans 15 residues. The CDR3 spells CASSVGLAGAYEQYF. The CDR3 nucleotides are TGTGCCAGCAGCGTGGGGCTAGCGGGGGCCTACGAGCAGTACTTC.

This chain joins TRBV3-1 (or the pseudogene TRBV3-2) and TRBJ2-5; the match to TRBD1 covers 9 bases. CDR1 is LGHDT, CDR2 YNNKEL, per germline (reference sequence). This CDR3 spans 16 amino acids. The V gene end was trimmed by 4 bases and the J gene end by 1 base; junction bases not matched to a gene: 7. This CDR3 reads CASSLTPGQGQETQYF. The CDR3 DNA reads TGTGCCAGCAGCCTGACTCCGGGACAGGGCCAAGAGACCCAGTACTTC.

The chain is built from TRBV19 and TRBJ2-5; D perhaps matches TRBD2 (6 bases). Trimming shortened V by 3 bases and J by 4 bases, and 9 bases separated the two germline ends. CDR1 is LNHDA, CDR2 SQIVND, per germline (reference sequence). This CDR3 spans 13 amino acids. CDR3 DNA sequence: TGTGCCAGTAGTATTGACGGGGGAGAGACCCAGTACTTC. Protein product: CASSIDGGETQYF.